The clone carrying this T cell receptor (beta chain) was found a few times. The sample comes from a study of OX40 agonist ivuxolimab in advanced cancers. Trimming removed 0 bases at V and 5 bases at J, with 7 bases between. This CDR3 has 14 residues. TCRdb keeps only in-frame clones here, not all; method: immunoSEQ multiplex PCR. Of about 68,000 clones listed, roughly 88% are singletons. The sample here was CD4+ or CD8+ T cells sorted from blood, taken in a trial of the OX40 agonist ivuxolimab. The source is an adult with an advanced solid tumor such as melanoma, head and neck, liver or kidney cancer. The rearrangement uses TRBV23-1 and TRBJ2-2, with D tentatively TRBD2 (5 bases). TRBV23-1 is treated as an ORF (open reading frame) with a function not yet certain. CDR3 amino acids: CASSQSTRTGELFF. The CDR3 DNA sequence: TGCGCCAGCAGTCAATCTACTAGAACCGGGGAGCTGTTTTTT.